This entry describes one T cell receptor beta chain. The entry originates in a study of blood T cell repertoires in COVID-19. Study-level information: Collection of acute and convalescent COVID-19 samples took place in the United States, Italy and Spain. The cDNA or gDNA used as material had been derived from T cells, B-cell-depleted T cells, or PBMCs.

Authors' data handling: Quantification of nucleated cells was approximated via reference gene primer amplification. Data came from immunoSEQ multiplex PCR; TCRdb stores just in-frame clones and leaves some out. V, J and clone size were drawn from that table, and D and trimming were deduced from the DNA. The repertoire has roughly 290,000 clones, 85% to 90% of them found once; the top ten carry around 0.8%. The germline gives CDR1 MGHDK, CDR2 SYGVNS. The CDR3 is made up of 14 amino acids. The V end was cut by 4 bases, the J end by 7 bases, with 11 bases between. V is TRBV25-1 and J is TRBJ1-6; TRBD1 might be the D (6 bases). The source of this sequence is a man aged 30 to 39 with acute or convalescent COVID-19. Sequenced input: peripheral blood. The chain's CDR3 is CASSAAGVNSPLHF. The CDR3, as DNA: TGTGCCAGCAGTGCGGCAGGGGTAAATTCACCCCTCCACTTT.